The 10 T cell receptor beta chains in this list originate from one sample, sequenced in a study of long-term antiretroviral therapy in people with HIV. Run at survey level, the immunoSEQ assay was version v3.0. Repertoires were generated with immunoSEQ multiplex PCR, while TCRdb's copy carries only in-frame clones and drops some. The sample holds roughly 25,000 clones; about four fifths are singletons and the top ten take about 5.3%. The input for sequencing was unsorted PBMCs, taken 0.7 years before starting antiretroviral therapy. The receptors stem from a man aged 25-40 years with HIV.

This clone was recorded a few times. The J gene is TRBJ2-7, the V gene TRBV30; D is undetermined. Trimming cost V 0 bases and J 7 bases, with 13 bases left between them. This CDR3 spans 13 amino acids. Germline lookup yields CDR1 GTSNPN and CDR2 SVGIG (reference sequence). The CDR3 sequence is CAWSVALHSEQYF. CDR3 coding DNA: TGTGCCTGGAGTGTAGCTTTGCACTCGGAGCAGTACTTC. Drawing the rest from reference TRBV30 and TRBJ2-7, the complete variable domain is SQTIHQWPATLVQPVGSPLSLECTVEGTSNPNLYWYRQAAGRGLQLLFYSVGIGQISSEVPQNLSASRPQDRQFILSSKKLLLSDSGFYLCAWSVALHSEQYFGPGTRLTVT.

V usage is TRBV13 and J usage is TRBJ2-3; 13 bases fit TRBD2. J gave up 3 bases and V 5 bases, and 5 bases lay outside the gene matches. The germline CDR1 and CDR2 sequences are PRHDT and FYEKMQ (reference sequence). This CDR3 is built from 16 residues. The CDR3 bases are TGTGCCAGCAGCAGATCGACTAGCGGGAGGACAGATACGCAGTATTTT. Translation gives CASSRSTSGRTDTQYF.

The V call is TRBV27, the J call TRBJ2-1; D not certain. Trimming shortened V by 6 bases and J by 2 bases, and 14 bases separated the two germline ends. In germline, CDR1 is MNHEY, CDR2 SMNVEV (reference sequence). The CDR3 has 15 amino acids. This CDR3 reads CASRAGDNPYNEQFF. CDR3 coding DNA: TGTGCCAGCAGGGCCGGAGACAACCCCTACAATGAGCAGTTCTTC.

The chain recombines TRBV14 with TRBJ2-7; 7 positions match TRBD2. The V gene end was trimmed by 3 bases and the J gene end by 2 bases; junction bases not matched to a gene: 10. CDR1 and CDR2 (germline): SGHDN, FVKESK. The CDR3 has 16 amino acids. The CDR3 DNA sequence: TGTGCCAGCAGCCATTTGGGGGGGACTCAAGCCTACGAGCAGTACTTC. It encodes CASSHLGGTQAYEQYF. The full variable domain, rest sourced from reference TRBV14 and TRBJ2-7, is EAGVTQFPSHSVIEKGQTVTLRCDPISGHDNLYWYRRVMGKEIKFLLHFVKESKQDESGMPNNRFLAERTGGTYSTLKVQPAELEDSGVYFCASSHLGGTQAYEQYFGPGTRLTVT.

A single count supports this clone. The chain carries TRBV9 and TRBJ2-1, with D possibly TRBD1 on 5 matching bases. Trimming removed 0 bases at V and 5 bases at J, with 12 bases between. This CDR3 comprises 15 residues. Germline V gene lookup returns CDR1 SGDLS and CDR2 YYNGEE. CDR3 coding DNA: TGTGCCAGCAGCGTAGGGCAGGGCTGGAACAATGAGCAGTTCTTC. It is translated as CASSVGQGWNNEQFF.

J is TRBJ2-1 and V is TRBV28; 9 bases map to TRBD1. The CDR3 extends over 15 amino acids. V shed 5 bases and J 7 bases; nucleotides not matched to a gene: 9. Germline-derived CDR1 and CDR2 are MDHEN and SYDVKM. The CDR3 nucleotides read TGTGCCAGCAGTCTCGGGACAGGGAAAGGGAATGAGCAGTTCTTC. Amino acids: CASSLGTGKGNEQFF. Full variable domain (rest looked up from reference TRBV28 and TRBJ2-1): DVKVTQSSRYLVKRTGEKVFLECVQDMDHENMFWYRQDPGLGLRLIYFSYDVKMKEKGDIPEGYSVSREKKERFSLILESASTNQTSMYLCASSLGTGKGNEQFFGPGTRLTVL.

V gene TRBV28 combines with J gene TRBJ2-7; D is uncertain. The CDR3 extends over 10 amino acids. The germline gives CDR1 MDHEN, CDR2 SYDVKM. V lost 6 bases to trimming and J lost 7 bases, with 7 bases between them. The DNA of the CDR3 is TGTGCCAGCAGGGGTGGGGAGCAGTACTTC. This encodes CASRGGEQYF.

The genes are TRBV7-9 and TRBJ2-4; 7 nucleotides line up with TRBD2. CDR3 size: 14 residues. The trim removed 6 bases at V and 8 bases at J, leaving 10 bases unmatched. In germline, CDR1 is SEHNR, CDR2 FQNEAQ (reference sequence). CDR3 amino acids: CASSSMGGAHIQYF. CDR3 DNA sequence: TGTGCCAGCAGTTCAATGGGAGGGGCCCACATTCAGTACTTC.

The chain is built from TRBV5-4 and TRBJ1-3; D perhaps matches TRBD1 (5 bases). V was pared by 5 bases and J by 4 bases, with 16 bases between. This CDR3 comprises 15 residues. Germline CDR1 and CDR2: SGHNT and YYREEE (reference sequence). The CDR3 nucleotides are TGTGCCAGCAGGTCAGGGTTGGAGTTGGGAAACACCATATATTTT. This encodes CASRSGLELGNTIYF.

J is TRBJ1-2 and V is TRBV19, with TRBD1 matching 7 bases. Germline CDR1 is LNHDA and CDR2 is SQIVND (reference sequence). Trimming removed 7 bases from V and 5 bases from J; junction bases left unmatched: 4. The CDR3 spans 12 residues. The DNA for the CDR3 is TGTGCCAGTACCGGGACAGAGTATGGCTACACCTTC. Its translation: CASTGTEYGYTF.